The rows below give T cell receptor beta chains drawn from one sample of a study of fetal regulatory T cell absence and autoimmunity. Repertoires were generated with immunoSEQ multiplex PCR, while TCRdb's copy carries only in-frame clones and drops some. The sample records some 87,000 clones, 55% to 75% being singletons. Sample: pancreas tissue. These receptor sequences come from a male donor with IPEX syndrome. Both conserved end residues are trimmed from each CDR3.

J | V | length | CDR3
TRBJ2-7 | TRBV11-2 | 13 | ASNPGGTGFYEQY
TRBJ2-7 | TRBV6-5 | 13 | ASTKRGGYPYEQY
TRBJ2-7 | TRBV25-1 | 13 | ASSEFTGGPYEQY
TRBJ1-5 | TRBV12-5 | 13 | ASGFVGTGNQPQH
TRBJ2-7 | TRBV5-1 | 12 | ASSLTVDSYEQY
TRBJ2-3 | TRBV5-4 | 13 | ASSLSGGSTDTQY
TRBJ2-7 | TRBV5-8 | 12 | ASSYMDGPYEQY
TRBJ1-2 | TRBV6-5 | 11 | ASSWTTNYGYT
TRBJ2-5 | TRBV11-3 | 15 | ASSRSPGGGARETQY
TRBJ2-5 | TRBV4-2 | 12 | ASSQGLAGETQY
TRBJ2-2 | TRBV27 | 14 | ASSLYQGARTGELF
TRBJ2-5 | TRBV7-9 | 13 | ASSLTSGRQETQY
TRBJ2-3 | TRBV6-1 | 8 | AAWEDTQY
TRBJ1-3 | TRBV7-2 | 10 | ASSLQGYTIY
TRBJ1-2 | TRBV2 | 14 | ASSANGRGANYGYT
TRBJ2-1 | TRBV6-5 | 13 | ASRPTSGPYNEQF
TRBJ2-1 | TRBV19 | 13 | ASSGTSGRLDEQF
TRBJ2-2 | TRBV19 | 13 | ASTLGQANTGELF
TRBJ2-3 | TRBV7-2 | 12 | ASSLVAGPDTQY
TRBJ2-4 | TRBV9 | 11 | ASSVVTGSIQY
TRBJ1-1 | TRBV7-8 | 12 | ASSLGQGYSEAF
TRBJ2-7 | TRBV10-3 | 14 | AIRTGLAYFSYEQY
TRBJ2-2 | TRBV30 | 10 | AWSLGVQELF
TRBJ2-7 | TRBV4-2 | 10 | ASSQGQGEQY
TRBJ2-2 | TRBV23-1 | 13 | ASSQRDRNTGELF